These T cell receptor beta chains were read from a single sample in a study of radiation and T cells in renal cell carcinoma. Profiled with immunoSEQ multiplex PCR; TCRdb holds only in-frame clones, not every one. The sample has approximately 14,000 clones; about 64% are singletons. The sample in question was tumor tissue, obtained from a patient whose treatment included radiotherapy and nephrectomy. The receptors were gathered from a woman in her 70s with renal cell carcinoma. Both conserved end residues are part of each CDR3. D genes are given only for firm matches. Rows may omit the clone size; those that give it use once, few, many or a size class.

D,J,V,size,CDR3,DNA
-,TRBJ1-4,TRBV6-5,few,CASSSQATNEKLFF,TGTGCCAGCAGTTCTCAGGCAACTAATGAAAAACTGTTTTTT
TRBD1,TRBJ1-5,TRBV2,-,CASSGGQAGQPQHF,TGTGCCAGCAGTGGAGGACAGGCGGGACAGCCCCAGCATTTT
-,TRBJ2-7,TRBV18,few,CASSPPGAFSYEQYF,TGTGCCAGCTCACCACCAGGGGCGTTCTCCTACGAGCAGTACTTC
-,TRBJ2-1,TRBV19,-,CASSGAWGEQFF,TGTGCCAGTTCGGGGGCCTGGGGAGAGCAGTTCTTC
-,TRBJ1-4,TRBV9,few,CASSQQPGEKLFF,TGTGCCAGCAGCCAACAACCCGGCGAAAAACTGTTTTTT
-,TRBJ2-2,TRBV9,-,CASSVATYSGELFF,TGTGCCAGCAGCGTAGCTACGTATTCCGGGGAGCTGTTTTTT
TRBD2,TRBJ2-4,TRBV2,few,CASRLGGIAKNIQYF,TGTGCCAGCAGATTGGGGGGGATAGCCAAAAACATTCAGTACTTC
-,TRBJ2-2,TRBV7-2,-,CASSFGTGELFF,TGTGCCAGCAGCTTTGGCACCGGGGAGCTGTTTTTT
-,TRBJ2-3,TRBV4-1,-,CASSQDEGGEVADTQYF,TGCGCCAGCAGCCAAGATGAAGGAGGGGAGGTGGCAGATACGCAGTATTTT
-,TRBJ1-2,TRBV6-1,-,CASSERPRHGYTF,TGTGCCAGCAGTGAACGGCCCCGGCATGGCTACACCTTC
TRBD2,TRBJ2-1,TRBV13,-,CASSLVTSGGKQFF,TGTGCCAGCAGCTTAGTGACTAGCGGGGGAAAGCAGTTCTTC
-,TRBJ1-4,TRBV7-2,-,CASSLERGRDEKLFF,TGTGCCAGCAGCTTAGAGAGGGGGAGGGATGAAAAACTGTTTTTT
-,TRBJ1-3,TRBV6-1,-,CASSENGSGNTIYF,TGTGCCAGCAGTGAAAACGGCTCTGGAAACACCATATATTTT
TRBD1,TRBJ1-6,TRBV6-1,-,CASSEALTGGYSPLHF,TGTGCCAGCAGTGAAGCGCTTACAGGGGGATATTCACCCCTCCACTTT
-,TRBJ1-5,TRBV19,-,CASSMGGSNQPQHF,TGTGCCAGTAGTATGGGGGGAAGCAATCAGCCCCAGCATTTT
TRBD2,TRBJ2-1,TRBV7-2,medium-sized,CASSLGLGLAGWFF,TGTGCCAGCAGCTTAGGACTGGGACTAGCGGGATGGTTCTTC
-,TRBJ1-2,TRBV19,-,CASSISQGFYGYTF,TGTGCCAGTAGTATTTCGCAGGGTTTCTATGGCTACACCTTC
TRBD2,TRBJ2-5,TRBV27,-,CASSLDRGVETQYF,TGTGCCAGCAGTTTGGATCGGGGGGTAGAGACCCAGTACTTC
-,TRBJ1-5,TRBV6-6,-,CASSYSNPGRQHF,TGTGCCAGCAGTTACTCTAACCCCGGGCGTCAGCATTTT
-,TRBJ2-7,TRBV5-4,-,CASSFEGAYEQYF,TGTGCCAGCAGCTTTGAGGGCGCCTACGAGCAGTACTTC
-,TRBJ2-7,TRBV4-2,few,CASSQGVPGTYEQYF,TGTGCCAGCAGCCAAGGGGTTCCCGGGACGTACGAGCAGTACTTC
-,TRBJ2-5,TRBV7-2,-,CASSFRDGETQYF,TGTGCCAGCAGCTTTCGTGACGGGGAGACCCAGTACTTC
-,TRBJ2-7,TRBV10-3,-,CASKKEGTQIYEQYF,TGTGCCAGCAAGAAGGAGGGGACCCAGATCTACGAGCAGTACTTC
TRBD1,TRBJ1-5,TRBV5-6,once,CASSLYRGKGQPQHF,TGTGCCAGCAGCTTGTACAGGGGGAAGGGGCAGCCCCAGCATTTT
-,TRBJ1-2,TRBV19,few,CASSMVDMLGGYTF,TGTGCCAGTAGTATGGTGGACATGCTGGGAGGCTACACCTTC
TRBD1,TRBJ1-3,TRBV7-9,few,CASSLGTAGNTIYF,TGTGCCAGCAGCCTCGGGACAGCTGGAAACACCATATATTTT
-,TRBJ2-4,TRBV29-1,-,CSVEDHGGDLNIQYF,TGCAGCGTTGAAGATCATGGAGGCGACCTAAACATTCAGTACTTC
-,TRBJ1-1,TRBV11-1,-,CASSLGIMNTEAFF,TGTGCCAGCAGCTTAGGCATCATGAACACTGAAGCTTTCTTT
-,TRBJ2-1,TRBV6-6,few,CASSFNGLSSYNEQFF,TGTGCCAGCAGTTTCAACGGCCTCAGCTCCTACAATGAGCAGTTCTTC
-,TRBJ2-7,TRBV5-6,-,CASSLDSGASYEQYF,TGTGCCAGCAGTTTGGATTCCGGGGCCTCCTACGAGCAGTACTTC
TRBD1,TRBJ2-7,TRBV7-2,few,CASSRPGQGAEQYF,TGTGCCAGCAGCCGGCCGGGACAGGGTGCCGAGCAGTACTTC
-,TRBJ1-2,TRBV10-3,few,CAISEQTGNNYGYTF,TGTGCCATCAGTGAGCAAACAGGGAATAACTATGGCTACACCTTC
TRBD2,TRBJ2-3,TRBV9,-,CASSARLAGGDTQYF,TGTGCCAGCAGCGCAAGACTAGCGGGAGGAGATACGCAGTATTTT
-,TRBJ1-1,TRBV18,few,CASSMGNTEAFF,TGTGCCAGCTCGATGGGAAACACTGAAGCTTTCTTT
-,TRBJ2-7,TRBV19,few,CASMGGRHEQYF,TGTGCCAGTATGGGCGGCCGTCACGAGCAGTACTTC
TRBD1,TRBJ2-1,TRBV25-1,-,CASSVHRDRGQFF,TGTGCCAGCAGTGTCCACCGGGACAGGGGACAGTTCTTC
-,TRBJ2-5,TRBV6-5,-,CASSYSMETQYF,TGTGCCAGCAGTTACTCGATGGAGACCCAGTACTTC
-,TRBJ2-2,TRBV27,once,CASSERSTGELFF,TGTGCCAGCAGTGAGAGGAGCACCGGGGAGCTGTTTTTT
-,TRBJ2-7,TRBV27,few,CASSKGGPYEQYF,TGTGCCAGCAGCAAGGGGGGGCCCTACGAGCAGTACTTC
TRBD1,TRBJ1-6,TRBV7-2,-,CASSQGQGYSPLHF,TGTGCCAGCAGCCAGGGACAGGGGTATTCACCCCTCCACTTT
-,TRBJ2-2,TRBV15,-,CATSPLTLGNTGELFF,TGTGCCACCAGCCCCTTGACATTGGGGAACACCGGGGAGCTGTTTTTT